This T cell receptor (beta chain) is from a study of Ad26.COV2.S vaccination and SARS-CoV-2 variants. Turning to the study itself: The COV1001 Ad26.COV2.S trial arm included the donor. By the intramuscular route, Ad26.COV2.S was given once, or twice 56 days apart.

Study observations and caveats: Relative to placebo recipients, vaccine recipients exhibited elevated spike-specific TCR breadth.

As regards this clone: Its antigen is unknown.

Treatment reported: some 20 received Ad26.COV2.S at low or high dose, single or two shots; 5 received placebo; per-sample allocation not given. All samples were drawn on day 63, counting from the first vaccine or placebo injection. The donor was a Boston adult aged 18-55 years. V trimming: 5 bases; J trimming: 9 bases; junction bases outside the gene matches: 12. The CDR3 has 15 residues. Germline CDR1 is SGHVS and CDR2 is FQNEAQ. The protocol was immunoSEQ multiplex PCR, while the TCRdb copy is restricted to in-frame clones and leaves out a portion. The profile shows hundreds of thousands of clones, 70% to 90% of them singletons.

V is TRBV7-8 and J is TRBJ2-3, with TRBD1 identical over 9 bases. This receptor was identified in a person between 18 and 65 years old who received the Ad26.COV2.S COVID-19 vaccine or a placebo. The specimen comprised peripheral blood, sampled in a trial of Ad26.COV2.S vaccine versus placebo. The CDR3 region is CASSEGTGNRGTQYF. The CDR3 DNA sequence: TGTGCCAGCAGCGAGGGGACAGGGAATCGTGGAACGCAGTATTTT.